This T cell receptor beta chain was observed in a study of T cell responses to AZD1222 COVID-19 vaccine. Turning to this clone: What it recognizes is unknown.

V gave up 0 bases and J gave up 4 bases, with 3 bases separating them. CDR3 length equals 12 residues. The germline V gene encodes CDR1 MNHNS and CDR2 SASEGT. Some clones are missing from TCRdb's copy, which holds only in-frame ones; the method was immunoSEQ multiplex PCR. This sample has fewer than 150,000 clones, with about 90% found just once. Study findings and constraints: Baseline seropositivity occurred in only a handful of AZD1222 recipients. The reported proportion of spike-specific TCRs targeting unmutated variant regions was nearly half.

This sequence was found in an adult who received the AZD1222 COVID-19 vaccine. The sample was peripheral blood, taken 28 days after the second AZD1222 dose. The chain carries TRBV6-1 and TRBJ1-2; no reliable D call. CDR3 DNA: TGTGCCAGCAGTGAAGCAACCTATGGCTACACCTTC. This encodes CASSEATYGYTF.